These T cell receptor beta chains were read from a single sample in a study of shared clonotypes between healthy human individuals. Assay used: immunoSEQ multiplex PCR; TCRdb lists only in-frame clones, some missing. The sample consists of about 2.1 million clones, just under 95% of them appearing once. The sample taken for sequencing was naive CD8+ T cells from PBMCs. Receptors were obtained from a young man in good health. Some clones in this sample may be carry-over from other donors' samples. Both conserved end residues are part of each CDR3. D genes are given only for firm matches. Clone size is not always given. Where it is, it says once, few, many or a class for expanded clones.

v_call: TRBV4-1; clone_size: -; d_call: -; j_call: TRBJ2-1; cdr3_aa: CASSPSSGSSYNEQFF; cdr3_nt: TGCGCCAGCAGCCCCTCCAGCGGTAGCTCCTACAATGAGCAGTTCTTC
v_call: TRBV28; clone_size: -; d_call: TRBD2; j_call: TRBJ2-7; cdr3_aa: CASKPLRAGDYEQYF; cdr3_nt: TGTGCCAGCAAACCTCTGCGGGCGGGGGACTACGAGCAGTACTTC
v_call: TRBV4-3; clone_size: -; d_call: TRBD2; j_call: TRBJ2-1; cdr3_aa: CASSQSTSGRALNEQFF; cdr3_nt: TGCGCCAGCAGCCAATCGACTAGCGGGAGGGCCCTCAATGAGCAGTTCTTC
v_call: TRBV5-5; clone_size: -; d_call: TRBD1; j_call: TRBJ1-2; cdr3_aa: CASSLLPGQGVNGYTF; cdr3_nt: TGTGCCAGCAGCTTACTACCGGGACAGGGGGTGAATGGCTACACCTTC
v_call: TRBV19; clone_size: -; d_call: -; j_call: TRBJ2-1; cdr3_aa: CASSISPGSNEQFF; cdr3_nt: TGTGCCAGTAGTATCAGTCCGGGAAGCAATGAGCAGTTCTTC
v_call: TRBV5-4; clone_size: -; d_call: -; j_call: TRBJ2-2; cdr3_aa: CASSLYSGLNTGELFF; cdr3_nt: TGTGCCAGCAGCTTGTATTCAGGGCTGAACACCGGGGAGCTGTTTTTT
v_call: TRBV7-9; clone_size: -; d_call: TRBD2; j_call: TRBJ2-3; cdr3_aa: CASSSTSGRGTDTQYF; cdr3_nt: TGTGCCAGCAGCTCAACTAGCGGGAGAGGGACAGATACGCAGTATTTT
v_call: TRBV7-6; clone_size: -; d_call: -; j_call: TRBJ2-3; cdr3_aa: CASSPNRWGPDTQYF; cdr3_nt: TGTGCCAGCAGCCCAAACAGGTGGGGCCCAGATACGCAGTATTTT
v_call: TRBV15; clone_size: -; d_call: -; j_call: TRBJ2-5; cdr3_aa: CATSRGSGRETQYF; cdr3_nt: TGTGCCACCAGCAGAGGGTCAGGGAGAGAGACCCAGTACTTC
v_call: TRBV5-1; clone_size: -; d_call: TRBD1; j_call: TRBJ1-1; cdr3_aa: CASSAGTGGFVDTEAFF; cdr3_nt: TGCGCCAGCAGCGCCGGGACAGGGGGCTTCGTGGACACTGAAGCTTTCTTT
v_call: TRBV10-1; clone_size: -; d_call: -; j_call: TRBJ1-3; cdr3_aa: CASSAGQSGNTIYF; cdr3_nt: TGCGCCAGCAGTGCTGGACAGTCTGGAAACACCATATATTTT
v_call: TRBV7-9; clone_size: -; d_call: -; j_call: TRBJ1-3; cdr3_aa: CASSPKVKGPTGNTIYF; cdr3_nt: TGTGCCAGCAGCCCAAAGGTGAAGGGTCCCACTGGAAACACCATATATTTT
v_call: TRBV9; clone_size: once; d_call: -; j_call: TRBJ1-2; cdr3_aa: CASSVGKANYGYTF; cdr3_nt: TGTGCCAGCAGCGTAGGGAAAGCGAACTATGGCTACACCTTC